This TCR beta chain was retrieved from a study of OX40 agonist ivuxolimab in advanced cancers. For the study at large: Partial response was recorded in three patients: one hepatocellular carcinoma and two cutaneous melanoma cases.

Per germline, CDR1 SQVTM and CDR2 ANQGSEA. Between the trimmed V and J ends, which lost 3 bases and 3 bases, there was a span of 20 bases. The CDR3 spans 16 residues. Remarks on this clone: The antigen is undetermined.

Blood sampling was done at baseline, cycle 4 day 1, and cycle 7 day 1. Assay: immunoSEQ multiplex PCR; the TCRdb copy retains only in-frame clones and omits some. The sample carries over 40,000 clones, approximately 83% recorded once. Overall study findings and caveats: Several nonresponders also turned out to have low normalized T-cell clonal expansion. At 0.1 to 3.0 mg/kg, clonal expansion of CD4+ and CD8+ blood T cells had occurred by week 6.

The material sequenced was CD4+ or CD8+ T cells sorted from blood, taken in a trial of the OX40 agonist ivuxolimab. This chain connects TRBV29-1 to TRBJ1-2, with no clear D. The sequence was collected from an adult with an advanced solid tumor such as melanoma, head and neck, liver or kidney cancer. The CDR3 spells CSVEVPAGGADYGYTF. CDR3 nucleotides: TGCAGCGTTGAGGTCCCGGCAGGCGGCGCTGACTATGGCTACACCTTC.